One and the same sample provided the 8 T cell receptor beta chains below, sequenced in a study of radiation and T cells in renal cell carcinoma. Time point indicated: baseline pretreatment blood. Treatment noted: 15 Gy SBRT to primary tumor, nephrectomy 4 weeks later. Measured with immunoSEQ multiplex PCR; TCRdb has only the in-frame clones, and not every one. The sample includes 95,000 to 150,000 clones, around 83% seen only once; the top ten take 3%. This sample comprised blood, obtained from a patient whose treatment included radiotherapy and nephrectomy. The origin of the receptors is a woman in her fifties or sixties with renal cell carcinoma.

The chain is built from TRBV28 and TRBJ2-7; D unclear. CDR1 MDHEN and CDR2 SYDVKM come from the germline V gene. Trimming took 2 bases from V and 12 from J, leaving 14 bases between them. This CDR3 contains 12 residues. This chain's CDR3 is CASSLSVASTYF. The CDR3 region has the DNA TGTGCCAGCAGTTTAAGCGTCGCGAGCACGTACTTC.

This clone has only one observation. The chain links TRBV6-1 to TRBJ1-1, with D tentatively TRBD1 (6 bases). This CDR3 has 15 amino acids. Trimming stripped 4 bases from V and 4 bases from J, with 16 bases between. Germline values: CDR1 MNHNS, CDR2 SASEGT. Here the CDR3 reads CASSGEAGAGTEAFF. In DNA, the CDR3 is TGTGCCAGCAGTGGCGAGGCGGGGGCTGGCACTGAAGCTTTCTTT.

This clone was seen just once. This chain connects TRBV5-6 to TRBJ1-6; 7 bases map to TRBD1. Unmatched junction bases numbered 11, after V lost 4 bases and J lost 10 bases. The CDR3 consists of 15 residues. In germline, CDR1 is SGHDT, CDR2 YYEEEE. The CDR3 region is CASSLIDRERSPLHF. DNA of the CDR3: TGTGCCAGCAGCCTGATAGACAGGGAAAGATCACCCCTCCACTTT.

Of note for this clone: Within the sample, other DNA sequences also encode this same CDR3. This chain connects TRBV10-3 to TRBJ1-1; D is unresolved. Germline CDR1 is ENHRY and CDR2 is SYGVKD. V was trimmed by 0 bases and J by 2 bases, leaving 4 bases between them. The CDR3 has 13 residues. The CDR3, as DNA: TGTGCCATCAGTGAGTCGACCAACACTGAAGCTTTCTTT. Protein product: CAISESTNTEAFF.

This chain links TRBV19 with TRBJ1-1; a weak D match, TRBD1 (5 bases). V was trimmed by 3 bases and J by 1 base, leaving 9 bases between them. This CDR3 spans 14 amino acids. Germline-derived CDR1 and CDR2 are LNHDA and SQIVND (reference sequence). CDR3 region: CASSIRQTNTEAFF. The CDR3 region has the DNA TGTGCCAGTAGTATCCGACAGACGAACACTGAAGCTTTCTTT. Using reference TRBV19 and TRBJ1-1 for the parts outside the CDR3, the full variable domain is DGGITQSPKYLFRKEGQNVTLSCEQNLNHDAMYWYRQDPGQGLRLIYYSQIVNDFQKGDIAEGYSVSREKKESFPLTVTSAQKNPTAFYLCASSIRQTNTEAFFGQGTRLTVV.

The rearrangement uses TRBV2 and TRBJ2-7, with D perhaps matching TRBD1 (5 bases). Trimming shortened V by 6 bases and J by 2 bases, and 11 bases separated the two germline ends. This CDR3 contains 13 residues. In germline, CDR1 is SNHLY, CDR2 FYNNEI. CDR3 sequence reads: CASRQERTYEQYF. In nucleotides, the CDR3 is TGTGCCAGCAGACAGGAGCGAACCTACGAGCAGTACTTC.

The chain is built from TRBV6-6 and TRBJ1-1; D remains ambiguous. Germline V gene data show CDR1 as MNHNY and CDR2 as SVGAGI (reference sequence). There are 14 residues in the CDR3. Trimming removed 4 bases from V and 0 bases from J, with 9 bases in between. CDR3 nucleotide sequence: TGTGCCAGCAGTTTCTCGAGTCTGAACACTGAAGCTTTCTTT. Translation: CASSFSSLNTEAFF.

V is TRBV6-5 and J is TRBJ1-2; TRBD1 matches 9 bases. Trimming cost V 3 bases and J 7 bases; bases outside gene matches: 12. This CDR3 contains 16 residues. Germline CDR1 and CDR2: MNHEY and SVGAGI. CDR3 DNA sequence: TGTGCCAGCAGTTATGCCCCCGGGACAGGGAGACGTGGCTACACCTTC. Its translation: CASSYAPGTGRRGYTF.